These 14 T cell receptor beta chains originate from one sample sequenced in a study of cytomegalovirus exposure and HLA in healthy donors. It was with 60 Vbeta and 13 Jbeta primers that the PCR ran. The table came from immunoSEQ multiplex PCR; TCRdb's copy has only in-frame clones and leaves some out. The data show approximately 150,000 clones, 70% to 90% seen once. What was sequenced was PBMCs. The source is a woman aged 25 to 39 in good health and CMV-seropositive.

J is TRBJ1-5 and V is TRBV10-3; D unclear. The CDR3 covers 14 residues. Per germline, CDR1 ENHRY and CDR2 SYGVKD. Between the trimmed V and J ends, which lost 6 bases and 0 bases, there was a span of 9 bases. In DNA, the CDR3 is TGTGCCATCAGACGTGCGGATAGCAATCAGCCCCAGCATTTT. Its protein is CAIRRADSNQPQHF.

This clone was detected a few times. The chain uses TRBV7-2 and TRBJ2-1; 7 bases agree with TRBD2. CDR1 is SGHTA, CDR2 FQGNSA, per germline. V lost 3 bases to trimming and J lost 10 bases; unmatched junction nucleotides: 6. The length of the CDR3 is 13 residues. In DNA, the CDR3 is TGTGCCAGCAGCTTTGGGGTGGGGGGGGAGCAGTTCTTC. It translates to CASSFGVGGEQFF.

The chain has TRBV21-1 and TRBJ2-7; the table names TRBD2, a call not compared with the DNA. TRBV21-1 is a pseudogene. The CDR3 totals 14 residues. The CDR3: CASSKVGGGYEQYF. DNA for the CDR3: TGTGCCAGCAGCAAAGTTGGTGGAGGTTACGAGCAGTACTTC.

V gene TRBV18 combines with J gene TRBJ2-3; 10 bases are a match to TRBD1. The germline V gene has CDR1 KGHSH and CDR2 LQKENI. V shed 4 bases, J shed 5 bases, and the junction held 6 bases outside the gene matches. There are 15 residues in the CDR3. CDR3 in DNA: TGTGCCAGCTCACTCGGGACAGGGGTCGGAGATACGCAGTATTTT. Amino acids: CASSLGTGVGDTQYF. The full variable domain, with the rest looked up from reference TRBV18 and TRBJ2-3, is NAGVMQNPRHLVRRRGQEARLRCSPMKGHSHVYWYRQLPEEGLKFMVYLQKENIIDESGMPKERFSAEFPKEGPSILRIQQVVRGDSAAYFCASSLGTGVGDTQYFGPGTRLTVL.

The rearrangement uses TRBV11-2 and TRBJ2-5; D ambiguous. CDR1 is SGHAT and CDR2 is FQNNGV in the germline V gene. Trimming stripped 3 bases from V and 5 bases from J, with 10 bases between. The CDR3 loop spans 13 amino acids. This CDR3 reads CASSFSSRETQYF. DNA of the CDR3: TGTGCCAGCAGCTTTTCCAGCAGGGAGACCCAGTACTTC.

This chain connects TRBV18 to TRBJ1-1; 7 bases align to TRBD1. V lost 4 bases and J lost 7; bases outside the gene matches: 0. The germline V gene has CDR1 KGHSH and CDR2 LQKENI. The CDR3 is 11 amino acids. The CDR3 DNA sequence: TGTGCCAGCTCACGACAGGGTGAAGCTTTCTTT. Translating gives CASSRQGEAFF.

The V gene is TRBV5-1, the J gene TRBJ1-6, with D perhaps TRBD1 (5 bases). The CDR3 is 15 amino acids. Germline CDR1 and CDR2: SGHRS and YFSETQ. Trimming removed 0 bases from V and 7 bases from J, with 11 bases in between. As DNA, the CDR3 is TGCGCCAGCAGCTTGGCAGCGGGGGGGAATTCACCCCTCCACTTT. Translated: CASSLAAGGNSPLHF.

The chain links TRBV6-4 to TRBJ2-5; 11 bases match TRBD2. With V trimmed by 2 bases and J by 2 bases, 1 base remained unmatched. This CDR3 spans 15 amino acids. The germline CDR1 and CDR2 sequences are MRHNA and SNTAGT. The CDR3 region has the DNA TGTGCCAGCAGTGACACTAGCGGGGGACAAGAGACCCAGTACTTC. This encodes CASSDTSGGQETQYF.

This chain joins TRBV5-1 and TRBJ2-2, with no clear D. This CDR3 has 13 residues. V was trimmed by 7 bases and J by 3 bases, leaving 10 bases between them. Germline CDR1 SGHRS, CDR2 YFSETQ. This CDR3 is CASSPADTGELFF. The CDR3 DNA is TGCGCCAGCTCTCCGGCGGACACCGGGGAGCTGTTTTTT.

CDR3 amino acids: CASSRDRSNYGYTF. The CDR3 bases are TGTGCCAGCAGTAGGGACAGGTCTAACTATGGCTACACCTTC. This chain uses TRBV2 with TRBJ1-2; 8 nucleotides line up with TRBD1. CDR1 is SNHLY, CDR2 FYNNEI, per germline. The CDR3 spans 14 residues. The trim removed 5 bases at V and 0 bases at J, leaving 2 bases unmatched.

The gene calls are TRBV15 and TRBJ1-1; D is undetermined. Trimming pared 4 bases from V and 4 bases from J, leaving 16 bases between. This CDR3 contains 15 residues. Germline CDR1 reads LNHNV; CDR2 reads YYDKDF (reference sequence). The CDR3 DNA is TGTGCCACCAGCACGATCAGGTTGGATCGCACTGAAGCTTTCTTT. Its translation: CATSTIRLDRTEAFF.

This clone has only one observation. The genes are TRBV13 and TRBJ1-1, with D unresolved. The CDR3 runs 14 residues. Germline V lookup: CDR1 PRHDT, CDR2 FYEKMQ (reference sequence). The ends were cut back, 2 bases at V and 3 bases at J, with 10 bases in the middle. CDR3 loop: CASSLTSGDTEAFF. The CDR3 coding sequence is TGTGCCAGCAGCTTAACTAGTGGGGACACTGAAGCTTTCTTT.

J is TRBJ1-2 and V is TRBV30; 10 nucleotides align to TRBD1. The length of the CDR3 is 15 residues. Germline V gene sequence: CDR1 GTSNPN, CDR2 SVGIG (reference sequence). V shed 6 bases and J 8 bases; nucleotides not matched to a gene: 15. The CDR3 is CACTIARDRGRGYTF. The CDR3 DNA reads TGTGCCTGTACCATCGCCCGGGACAGGGGACGAGGCTACACCTTC.

The chain combines TRBV7-2 with TRBJ2-2; D call uncertain. The CDR3 loop spans 13 amino acids. The germline V gene encodes CDR1 SGHTA and CDR2 FQGNSA. Trimming took off 2 bases at V and 5 bases at J, with 6 bases between the two ends. DNA for the CDR3: TGTGCCAGCAGCTTAATTCTAACCGGGGAGCTGTTTTTT. Amino acid sequence: CASSLILTGELFF.